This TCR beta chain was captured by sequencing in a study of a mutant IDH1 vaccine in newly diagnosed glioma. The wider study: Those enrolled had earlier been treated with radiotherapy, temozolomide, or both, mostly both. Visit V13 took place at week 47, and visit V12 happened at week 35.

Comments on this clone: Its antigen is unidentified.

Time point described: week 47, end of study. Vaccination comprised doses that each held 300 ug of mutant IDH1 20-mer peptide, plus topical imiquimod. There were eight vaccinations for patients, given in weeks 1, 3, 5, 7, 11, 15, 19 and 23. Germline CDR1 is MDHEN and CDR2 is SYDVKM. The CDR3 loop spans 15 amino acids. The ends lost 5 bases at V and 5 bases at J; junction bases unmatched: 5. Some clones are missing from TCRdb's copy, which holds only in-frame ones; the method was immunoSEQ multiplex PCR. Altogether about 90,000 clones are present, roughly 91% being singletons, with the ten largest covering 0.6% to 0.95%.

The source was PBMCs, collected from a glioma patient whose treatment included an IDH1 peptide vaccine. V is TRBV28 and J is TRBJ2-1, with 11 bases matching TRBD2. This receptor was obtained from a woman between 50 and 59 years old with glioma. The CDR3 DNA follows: TGTGCCAGCAGTCCCTCGACTAGCGGGGACAATGAGCAGTTCTTC. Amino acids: CASSPSTSGDNEQFF.